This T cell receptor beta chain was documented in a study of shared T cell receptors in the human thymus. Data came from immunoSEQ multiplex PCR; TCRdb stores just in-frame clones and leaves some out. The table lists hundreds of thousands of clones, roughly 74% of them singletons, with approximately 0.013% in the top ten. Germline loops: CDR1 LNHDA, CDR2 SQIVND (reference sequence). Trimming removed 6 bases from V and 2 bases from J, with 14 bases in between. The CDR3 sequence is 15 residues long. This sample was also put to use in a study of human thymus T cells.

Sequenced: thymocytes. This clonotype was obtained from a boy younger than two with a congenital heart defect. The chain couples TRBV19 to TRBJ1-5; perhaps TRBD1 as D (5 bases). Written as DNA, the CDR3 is TGTGCCAGTAGCACTCGGGGCGGGGGCAATCAGCCCCAGCATTTT. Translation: CASSTRGGGNQPQHF.